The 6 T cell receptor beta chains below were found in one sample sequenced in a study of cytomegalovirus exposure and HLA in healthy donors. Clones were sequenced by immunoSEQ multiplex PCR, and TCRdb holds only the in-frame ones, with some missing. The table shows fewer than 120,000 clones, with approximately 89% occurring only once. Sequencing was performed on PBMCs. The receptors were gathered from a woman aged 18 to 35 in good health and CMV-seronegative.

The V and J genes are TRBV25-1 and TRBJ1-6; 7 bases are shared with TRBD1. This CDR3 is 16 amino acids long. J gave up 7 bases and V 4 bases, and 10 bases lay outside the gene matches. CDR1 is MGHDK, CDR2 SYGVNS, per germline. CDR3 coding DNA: TGTGCCAGCAGTGCCAGAACAGGGGCCAGGAATTCACCCCTCCACTTT. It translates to CASSARTGARNSPLHF.

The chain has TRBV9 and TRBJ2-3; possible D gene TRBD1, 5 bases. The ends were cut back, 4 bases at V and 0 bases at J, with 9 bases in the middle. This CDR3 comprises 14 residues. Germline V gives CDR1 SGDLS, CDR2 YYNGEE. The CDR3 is CASSPRTSTDTQYF. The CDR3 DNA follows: TGTGCCAGCAGCCCGCGGACAAGCACAGATACGCAGTATTTT. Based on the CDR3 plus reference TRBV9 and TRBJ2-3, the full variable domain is DSGVTQTPKHLITATGQRVTLRCSPRSGDLSVYWYQQSLDQGLQFLIQYYNGEERAKGNILERFSAQQFPDLHSELNLSSLELGDSALYFCASSPRTSTDTQYFGPGTRLTVL.

CDR3 DNA sequence: TGCGCCAGCAGCCAAGATCACCTGACAGGGGTTAGCTCCTACAATGAGCAGTTCTTC. Encoded protein: CASSQDHLTGVSSYNEQFF. This chain connects TRBV4-3 to TRBJ2-1; 8 bases are shared with TRBD1. Germline V CDR1 and CDR2: LGHNA, YSLEER. J lost 0 bases, V lost 0 bases, and 10 bases had no gene match. The length of the CDR3 is 19 residues.

DNA of the CDR3: TGTGCCAGCTCACCAGACAGGTGGACCGGGGAGCTGTTTTTT. Its translation: CASSPDRWTGELFF. The gene calls are TRBV18 and TRBJ2-2; D perhaps matches TRBD1 (6 bases). Trimming took off 2 bases at V and 5 bases at J, with 9 bases between the two ends. Germline V gene data show CDR1 as KGHSH and CDR2 as LQKENI. The CDR3 has 14 amino acids. The full variable domain, completed using reference TRBV18 and TRBJ2-2, is NAGVMQNPRHLVRRRGQEARLRCSPMKGHSHVYWYRQLPEEGLKFMVYLQKENIIDESGMPKERFSAEFPKEGPSILRIQQVVRGDSAAYFCASSPDRWTGELFFGEGSRLTVL.

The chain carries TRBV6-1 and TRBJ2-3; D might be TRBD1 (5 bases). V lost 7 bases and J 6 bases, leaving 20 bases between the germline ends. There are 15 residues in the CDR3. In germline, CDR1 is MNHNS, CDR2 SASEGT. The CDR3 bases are TGTGCCAGCACCCAGACAGTTAGCCAAGCGGATACGCAGTATTTT. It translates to CASTQTVSQADTQYF.

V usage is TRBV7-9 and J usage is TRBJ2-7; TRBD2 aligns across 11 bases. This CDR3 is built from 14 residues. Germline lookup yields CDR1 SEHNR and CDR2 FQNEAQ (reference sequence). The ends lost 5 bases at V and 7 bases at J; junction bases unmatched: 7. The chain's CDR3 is CASSHGTSGGEQYF. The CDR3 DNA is TGTGCCAGCAGCCACGGGACTAGCGGAGGAGAGCAGTACTTC.